The present TCR beta chain was sequenced within a study of beta chain features in type 1 diabetes. Across the whole study: Sorted cells, roughly 98,000,000 in number, were examined across all samples.

The investigators reverse transcribed all of the isolated RNA, so they sequenced expressed TCRB transcripts. Sequencing used immunoSEQ multiplex PCR; TCRdb keeps in-frame clones, though not all of them. The profile shows 450,000 or so clones, 10% to 12% of them singletons. CDR1 is LGHNA, CDR2 YSLEER, per germline. With V trimmed by 5 bases and J by 3 bases, 13 bases remained unmatched. The CDR3 totals 16 residues. This clone has more than one count but fewer than ten. The antigen remains undetermined. Points from the study as a whole: Diminished insertions and augmented deletions at VDJ junctions characterized type 1 diabetes patients. For cells with high TCR expression, cDNA sequencing could yield over-representation.

The source is a woman between 18 and 29 years old in good health. The sequenced material came from naive CD4+ T cells from blood. V usage is TRBV4-3 and J usage is TRBJ2-7; 7 nucleotides align to TRBD1. The CDR3 protein is CASSNFYRDRYYEQYF. The CDR3 DNA is TGCGCCAGCAGCAACTTTTACCGGGACAGATACTACGAGCAGTACTTC.